This paragraph covers one T cell receptor beta chain sequence. Its matching antigen is unknown. The sample originates from a study of response to subunit inactivated influenza vaccine. Points from the study as a whole: New T cells are recruited in small numbers by each seasonal influenza vaccination, according to the authors' suggestion.

TCRdb redid the calling of the RT-PCR reads with MiXCR, one entry per CDR3 protein. The sample lists about 530,000 distinct CDR3 sequences; about an eighth were seen once. The CDR3 is made up of 10 amino acids. Trimming pared 8 bases from V and 5 bases from J, leaving 6 bases between. The sample was PBMCs from blood, taken on the day of vaccination. The receptor was isolated from a man aged 45-65 years who received an inactivated influenza vaccine. This chain joins TRBV12-3 or TRBV12-4 and TRBJ1-1; D unresolved. DNA of the CDR3: TGTGCCAGCGGAGAGACTGAAGCTTTCTTT. Amino acid sequence: CASGETEAFF.